Listed below are T cell receptor beta chains from one sample, sequenced in a study of blood T cell repertoires in COVID-19. Measured with immunoSEQ multiplex PCR; TCRdb has only the in-frame clones, and not every one. The table has around 100,000 clones, 70% to 90% seen once. The sequenced sample consisted of peripheral blood. Receptor source: a human donor in a cohort sampled during active COVID-19. Each CDR3 is given with its conserved first and last residue. A D gene is named only where the DNA matches it firmly.

d_gene	j_gene	v_gene	CDR3aa
TRBD1	TRBJ2-7	TRBV6-5	CASSWDRGSSYEQYF
-	TRBJ1-1	TRBV5-4	CASSLEPARGTEAFF
-	TRBJ2-7	TRBV11-2	CASSLNRAYEQYF
TRBD2	TRBJ2-5	TRBV19	CASSHSTSGGKETQYF
-	TRBJ1-6	TRBV18	CASSAAIGQSPLHF
-	TRBJ1-1	TRBV19	CASSSGISGTEAFF
-	TRBJ2-5	TRBV3-1/TRBV3-2	CASSQVREGAYF
TRBD1	TRBJ2-7	TRBV7-8	CASSSRQGRSNEQYF
-	TRBJ1-1	TRBV6-6	CASSSTMDLNTEAFF
TRBD2	TRBJ2-3	TRBV9	CASSVGGGGGDTQYF
-	TRBJ1-2	TRBV3-1/TRBV3-2	CASRPSSGVSYYGYTF
-	TRBJ2-5	TRBV5-1	CASSLDREAWTQYF
-	TRBJ1-5	TRBV19	CASTYGSLSNQPQHF
-	TRBJ2-7	TRBV6-6	CASSWAPRSYEQYF
TRBD1	TRBJ1-5	TRBV5-1	CASSLDPGGQPQHF
-	TRBJ2-6	TRBV7-6	CASSLASFSGANVLTF
TRBD2	TRBJ2-1	TRBV5-5	CASSLRTSGSLSYNEQFF
TRBD1	TRBJ2-2	TRBV6-2/TRBV6-3	CASSYNRRGQGVNTGELFF
TRBD2	TRBJ2-7	TRBV6-2/TRBV6-3	CASSYLLAGYEQYF
-	TRBJ1-2	TRBV5-6	CASSLKTGSWGYTF
-	TRBJ1-1	TRBV19	CASSIVQWNTEAFF
TRBD1	TRBJ1-1	TRBV7-2	CASSFDRALNTEAFF
TRBD1	TRBJ2-2	TRBV11-2	CASSHYRGPAIRGTGELFF
-	TRBJ2-3	TRBV7-2	CASSLGGVQDTQYF
TRBD2	TRBJ2-7	TRBV18	CASSPPRLAGREGSYEQYF
-	TRBJ1-4	TRBV28	CASNRGGATNEKLFF
TRBD1	TRBJ2-7	TRBV28	CASQGTGGFSPYEQYF
-	TRBJ2-1	TRBV9	CASSPRDFPSYNEQFF
-	TRBJ2-7	TRBV4-2	CASSQAQGGDEQYF
-	TRBJ1-5	TRBV5-1	CASSSGAGIDQPQHF
TRBD1	TRBJ1-1	TRBV6-2/TRBV6-3	CASSYSGQTSMNTEAFF
-	TRBJ1-3	TRBV3-1/TRBV3-2	CASSQGPQGWNTIYF
TRBD1	TRBJ2-5	TRBV7-6	CASSLGQVQETQYF
-	TRBJ1-5	TRBV4-1	CASSQDQGSNQPQHF
TRBD2	TRBJ2-3	TRBV28	CASPPGLAGGGTDTQYF
TRBD1	TRBJ1-1	TRBV5-1	CASSGMSGPRGTEAFF
-	TRBJ2-3	TRBV5-1	CASSLGGNTDTQYF
-	TRBJ2-6	TRBV27	CASSLWAYSGANVLTF
-	TRBJ1-5	TRBV6-5	CASSYSQNQPQHF
TRBD1	TRBJ1-2	TRBV27	CASSLRLLGQGVHGYTF
-	TRBJ2-2	TRBV7-2	CASSGGPTGELFF
-	TRBJ2-5	TRBV19	CASSIQMTGNTQYF
-	TRBJ1-5	TRBV7-8	CASSLGLPLHQPQHF
TRBD2	TRBJ2-3	TRBV19	CASSLRTVLSRTSGRMDTQYF
-	TRBJ1-2	TRBV5-1	CASSLGVQGPRYGYTF
-	TRBJ1-4	TRBV19	CASTSQVRVNEKLFF
-	TRBJ2-2	TRBV6-5	CAIDTSNTGELFF
TRBD2	TRBJ2-1	TRBV2	CASSGSGGYNEQFF
TRBD1	TRBJ1-2	TRBV27	CASGWTGYGYTF
TRBD1	TRBJ2-5	TRBV7-9	CASSPRDRGRETQYF
-	TRBJ1-4	TRBV3-1/TRBV3-2	CASSLGQDGEKLFF
-	TRBJ2-1	TRBV6-5	CASSYSFQRSYNEQFF
-	TRBJ1-3	TRBV7-9	CASSPRIGVGNTIYF
-	TRBJ1-2	TRBV3-1/TRBV3-2	CASSLTQQGWFDGYTF
TRBD2	TRBJ2-2	TRBV27	CASSLRRLAGDGELFF